The clone carrying this T cell receptor (beta chain) came up a few times. This CDR3 region has 14 residues. V lost 9 bases and J lost 0, with 14 bases in between. Looked up from germline, CDR1 is MDHEN and CDR2 is SYDVKM. Only in-frame clones appear in the TCRdb table, and some are missing; sequencing was by immunoSEQ multiplex PCR. The sample lists 3,000 to 4,000 clones, roughly 89% seen once, with 10% to 15% in the top ten. This specimen comes from a study of T cell repertoires in ileal Crohn's disease. Indicated time point: proximal margin of the surgical specimen (macroscopically non-inflamed). The V and J genes are TRBV28 and TRBJ1-1; a weak D match, TRBD1 (6 bases). The specimen was ileal tissue. The receptor comes from an adult with Crohn's disease. CDR3 loop: CASIPGDLNTEAFF. The CDR3 DNA sequence: TGTGCCAGTATTCCAGGGGACTTGAACACTGAAGCTTTCTTT.